This is a list of T cell receptor beta chains from one sample in a study of T cell responses to AZD1222 COVID-19 vaccine. Libraries were prepared by immunoSEQ multiplex PCR; TCRdb keeps only in-frame clonotypes and omits some of them. The sample includes approximately 180,000 clones, about 90% seen only once; the top ten take roughly 4%. The sequences come from peripheral blood, collected 28 days after the second dose of the MenACWY control vaccine. These receptors were taken from an adult who received the MenACWY meningococcal vaccine as a control. Both conserved end residues are part of each CDR3. The order of the fields is V gene, clone size, J gene, D gene, CDR3 DNA, CDR3 protein. The D gene is left open where the match is weak. Clone size is not always given. Where it is, it says once, few, many or a class for expanded clones.

TRBV28	NA	TRBJ2-5	NA	TGTGCCAGCAGTTACGGGAGCCTCCGGGAGACCCAGTACTTC	CASSYGSLRETQYF
TRBV18	NA	TRBJ2-6	TRBD1	TGTGCCAGCTCACAGGGACAGCACTCTGGGGCCAACGTCCTGACTTTC	CASSQGQHSGANVLTF
TRBV6-2/TRBV6-3	NA	TRBJ1-1	TRBD1	TGTGCCAGCAGTTACCCCGGACAGGGGCTAATGAACACTGAAGCTTTCTTT	CASSYPGQGLMNTEAFF
TRBV10-1	NA	TRBJ1-1	NA	TGCGCCAGCAGTGAGTCGTTAGAGGAGGGGGGCACTGAAGCTTTCTTT	CASSESLEEGGTEAFF
TRBV7-9	NA	TRBJ2-3	NA	TGTGCCAGCAGTCCGAGCGCCACAGGGCGGTTAGGCACAGATACGCAGTATTTT	CASSPSATGRLGTDTQYF
TRBV2	NA	TRBJ1-5	NA	TGTGCCAGCAGGGAGGACTATAATCAGCCCCAGCATTTT	CASREDYNQPQHF
TRBV27	NA	TRBJ2-7	NA	TGTGCCAGTAGCCCCGGGGCAGGTTCCGAGCAGTACTTC	CASSPGAGSEQYF
TRBV5-1	NA	TRBJ2-1	NA	TGCGCCAGCGCTACCGACAGCTCCTACAATGAGCAGTTCTTC	CASATDSSYNEQFF
TRBV6-5	once	TRBJ2-6	NA	TGTGCCAGCAGAAGGACGACCGGGGCCAACGTCCTGACTTTC	CASRRTTGANVLTF
TRBV27	NA	TRBJ2-1	NA	TGTGCCAGCAAAGCATACAATGAGCAGTTCTTC	CASKAYNEQFF
TRBV7-9	NA	TRBJ1-5	NA	TGTGCTATCAGTCTGGGTACCGATCAGCCCCAGCATTTT	CAISLGTDQPQHF
TRBV28	NA	TRBJ2-7	NA	TGTGCCATTAGTCGGGAATCTCTCCCCTCCTACGAGCAGTACTTC	CAISRESLPSYEQYF
TRBV7-8	NA	TRBJ1-1	NA	TGTGCCAGCAGCCAATCCCACGGGGGGACTGAAGCTTTCTTT	CASSQSHGGTEAFF
TRBV7-2	once	TRBJ1-2	TRBD1	TGTGCCAGCAGCTTAGCTCCCGGGACAGGGGGCGTCCCCTATGGCTACACCTTC	CASSLAPGTGGVPYGYTF
TRBV7-8	once	TRBJ1-3	NA	TGTGCCAGCAGCATGACCTTCTCTGGAAACACCATATATTTT	CASSMTFSGNTIYF
TRBV27	NA	TRBJ1-2	NA	TGTGCCAGCAGTTTCCAGGGCGCGGACTATGGCTACACCTTC	CASSFQGADYGYTF
TRBV5-1	NA	TRBJ1-6	NA	TGCGCCAGCAGCTTGGGGGACACCGGACCCCTCCACTTT	CASSLGDTGPLHF
TRBV19	NA	TRBJ2-2	TRBD1	TGTGCCAGTAAGAGCGGGACAGGGGGAACCGGGGAGCTGTTTTTT	CASKSGTGGTGELFF
TRBV21-1	NA	TRBJ2-7	NA	TGTGCCAGCAGCTCTAGCAGGGGCTACGAGCAGTACTTC	CASSSSRGYEQYF
TRBV6-5	once	TRBJ2-7	NA	TGTGCCAGCAGTCGAGCTCACGAGCAGTACTTC	CASSRAHEQYF
TRBV7-9	few	TRBJ2-7	TRBD1	TGTGCCAGCAGCGGGAACAGGGGGTCCTACGAGCAGTACTTC	CASSGNRGSYEQYF
TRBV5-1	NA	TRBJ2-3	TRBD2	TGCGCCAGCAGATGGACTAGCGGGACTACAGATACGCAGTATTTT	CASRWTSGTTDTQYF
TRBV4-3	NA	TRBJ2-3	NA	TGCGCCAGCAGCCAAGTCCTAGCGAGCACAGATACGCAGTATTTT	CASSQVLASTDTQYF
TRBV20-1	NA	TRBJ2-7	NA	TGCAGTGCTAGTGGGGACAATAGCTACGAGCAGTACTTC	CSASGDNSYEQYF
TRBV6-5	NA	TRBJ2-3	TRBD1	TGTGCCAGCACCGAGCAGGGGGCAGGCACAGATACGCAGTATTTT	CASTEQGAGTDTQYF
TRBV20-1	NA	TRBJ2-1	NA	TGCAGTGCTAGAGATCCGCCGGAGCAGTTCTTC	CSARDPPEQFF
TRBV19	NA	TRBJ2-7	NA	TGTGCCAGTAGCCGGGAACGCCAGGCGGACTACGAGCAGTACTTC	CASSRERQADYEQYF
TRBV9	NA	TRBJ2-3	TRBD1	TGTGCCAGCAGCTTTGCCCGGGACAGACGCACAGATACGCAGTATTTT	CASSFARDRRTDTQYF
TRBV28	NA	TRBJ2-1	NA	TGTGCCAGCAGTTTATTGGCCGAGGGAGTACGGTCCTACAATGAGCAGTTCTTC	CASSLLAEGVRSYNEQFF
TRBV4-1	once	TRBJ2-5	NA	TGCGCCAGCAGCCAAGGGGGTAGGGAGACGTACTTC	CASSQGGRETYF
TRBV7-8	few	TRBJ2-4	TRBD2	TGTGCCAGCAGCCCCGCGCGACTAGCGGGAAACATTCAGTACTTC	CASSPARLAGNIQYF
TRBV5-4	NA	TRBJ1-1	NA	TGTGCCAGCAGCTTGGCAAGGATGGGGAACACTGAAGCTTTCTTT	CASSLARMGNTEAFF
TRBV6-5	NA	TRBJ1-2	NA	TGTGCCAGCAGTTACTCTTTGGGGCGGGGTCCAGGTTCCTTC	CASSYSLGRGPGSF
TRBV29-1	NA	TRBJ1-4	TRBD1	TGCAGCGTCGCCAGACAGGGTAAAACTGAAAAACTGTTTTTT	CSVARQGKTEKLFF
TRBV5-6	NA	TRBJ2-7	NA	TGTGCCAGCAGGAAAGCTAACTCCTACGAGCAGTACTTC	CASRKANSYEQYF
TRBV30	NA	TRBJ2-5	TRBD2	TGTGCCTGGAGTATCGGGGGGCAAGAGACCCAGTACTTC	CAWSIGGQETQYF
TRBV9	NA	TRBJ2-7	NA	TGTGCCAGCAGCGTAGGTGGAGGGGGCCGCGAGCAGTACTTC	CASSVGGGGREQYF
TRBV2	NA	TRBJ2-1	TRBD2	TGTGCCAGCCAGACTAGCGGGAGGAAAGGGGAGCAGTTCTTC	CASQTSGRKGEQFF
TRBV7-9	NA	TRBJ2-7	NA	TGTGCCAGCAGCTTAGACAAACTCTCCTACGAGCAGTACTTC	CASSLDKLSYEQYF
TRBV4-1	NA	TRBJ1-1	NA	TGCGCCAGCATAGAAGAAAAAGATTCGTATAGGGTCACTGAAGCTTTCTTT	CASIEEKDSYRVTEAFF
TRBV6-4	NA	TRBJ1-2	NA	TGTGCCAGCAGTGACTCTTCAGGCGATGGCTACACCTTC	CASSDSSGDGYTF
TRBV19	few	TRBJ1-4	NA	TGTGCCAGTACCCCACAGGGCTATGAAAAACTGTTTTTT	CASTPQGYEKLFF
TRBV18	NA	TRBJ1-2	NA	TGTGCCAGCTCACCACGGATGGCGGGGGACTATGGCTACACCTTC	CASSPRMAGDYGYTF
TRBV7-9	NA	TRBJ1-1	NA	TGTGCCAGCAGCCCAAGGGGAACTGAAGCTTTCTTT	CASSPRGTEAFF
TRBV28	NA	TRBJ1-1	TRBD1	TGTGCCAGCAGCCCGAGGGACAGCAAGCCCTCCACTGAAGCTTTCTTT	CASSPRDSKPSTEAFF
TRBV7-2	NA	TRBJ2-3	NA	TGTGCCAGCAGCTTATACTCGAGGCAGGATACGCAGTATTTT	CASSLYSRQDTQYF
TRBV6-1	NA	TRBJ2-1	NA	TGTGCCAGCAGTGAAAACCCGGGGTCCTACAATGAGCAGTTCTTC	CASSENPGSYNEQFF
TRBV30	few	TRBJ1-2	NA	TGTGCCCAATTGGCGGTTTCTCGGGCATTAGGCTACACCTTC	CAQLAVSRALGYTF